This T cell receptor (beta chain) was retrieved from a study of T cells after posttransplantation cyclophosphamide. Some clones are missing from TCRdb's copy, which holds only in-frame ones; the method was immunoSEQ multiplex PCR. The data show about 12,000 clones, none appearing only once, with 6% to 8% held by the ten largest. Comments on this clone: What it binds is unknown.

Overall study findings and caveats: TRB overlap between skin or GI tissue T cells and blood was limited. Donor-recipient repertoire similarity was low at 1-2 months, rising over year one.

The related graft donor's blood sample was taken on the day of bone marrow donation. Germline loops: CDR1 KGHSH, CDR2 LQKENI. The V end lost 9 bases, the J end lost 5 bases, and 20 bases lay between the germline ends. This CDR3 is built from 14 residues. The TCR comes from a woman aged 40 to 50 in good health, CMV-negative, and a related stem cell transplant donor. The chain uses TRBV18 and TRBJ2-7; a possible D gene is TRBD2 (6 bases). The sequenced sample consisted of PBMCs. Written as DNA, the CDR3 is TGTGCCAGTCACCAGGGCGGGGCCGGGCACGAGCAGTACTTC. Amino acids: CASHQGGAGHEQYF.